One and the same sample provided the 15 T cell receptor beta chains below, sequenced in a study of blood T cell repertoires in COVID-19. Libraries were prepared by immunoSEQ multiplex PCR; TCRdb keeps only in-frame clonotypes and omits some of them. The sample yields under 300,000 clones, 70% to 90% seen once. Sequencing was performed on PBMCs or T cells enriched from blood (not recorded which). The receptors originated from a woman aged 45 to 65 who had recovered from COVID-19.

The chain employs TRBV27 and TRBJ2-7; no reliable D call. V gave up 3 bases and J gave up 0 bases, with 18 bases separating them. The CDR3 sequence is 17 residues long. Germline CDR1 MNHEY, CDR2 SMNVEV (reference sequence). The CDR3 nucleotides are TGTGCCAGCAGTTTTCCCTATCGACTGCATAGCTCCTACGAGCAGTACTTC. Translation: CASSFPYRLHSSYEQYF.

V gene TRBV18 combines with J gene TRBJ2-2; possible D gene TRBD1, 6 bases. V lost 3 bases, J lost 5 bases, and 13 bases lay in between. The germline V gene encodes CDR1 KGHSH and CDR2 LQKENI. This CDR3 spans 15 amino acids. CDR3 amino acids: CASSPVTGGTGELFF. The CDR3, as DNA: TGTGCCAGCTCACCTGTGACAGGTGGTACCGGGGAGCTGTTTTTT.

The chain couples TRBV5-1 to TRBJ2-5; weak D call: TRBD1 (5 bases). The V gene lost 4 bases and the J gene lost 1 base, with 11 bases spanning the gap. The germline V gene encodes CDR1 SGHRS and CDR2 YFSETQ. The CDR3 spans 14 residues. In DNA form, the CDR3 reads TGCGCCAGCAGCGTTCAGGGCCTCCAAGAGACCCAGTACTTC. Translating it yields CASSVQGLQETQYF. Full variable domain (missing parts from reference TRBV5-1 and TRBJ2-5): KAGVTQTPRYLIKTRGQQVTLSCSPISGHRSVSWYQQTPGQGLQFLFEYFSETQRNKGNFPGRFSGRQFSNSRSEMNVSTLELGDSALYLCASSVQGLQETQYFGPGTRLLVL.

The chain employs TRBV3-1 (or the pseudogene TRBV3-2) and TRBJ1-3; 7 bases match TRBD1. CDR1 and CDR2 from the germline V gene are LGHDT and YNNKEL (reference sequence). The CDR3 covers 14 residues. Unmatched junction bases numbered 1, after V lost 4 bases and J lost 1 base. The DNA of the CDR3 is TGTGCCAGCAGCCTACAGGGGTCTGGAAACACCATATATTTT. Amino acid sequence: CASSLQGSGNTIYF.

The chain combines TRBV7-9 with TRBJ2-7; TRBD1 might be the D (5 bases). Germline-derived CDR1 and CDR2 are SEHNR and FQNEAQ (reference sequence). The CDR3 is 14 amino acids. Trimming took 3 bases from V and 3 from J, leaving 12 bases between them. The CDR3 reads CASSLAARVYEQYF. The CDR3, as DNA: TGTGCCAGCAGCTTGGCTGCCAGGGTCTACGAGCAGTACTTC.

The chain joins TRBV18 to TRBJ1-2; TRBD1 agrees at 8 bases. The germline V gene encodes CDR1 KGHSH and CDR2 LQKENI. V was clipped by 5 bases and J by 4 bases; unmatched bases: 6. This CDR3 comprises 14 residues. CDR3 nucleotides: TGTGCCAGCTCATTACAGGGGGGGATCTATGGCTACACCTTC. Encoded protein: CASSLQGGIYGYTF.

The CDR3 sequence is CASSSFSGSYEQYF. The CDR3 bases are TGTGCCAGCAGCTCTTTTAGCGGGAGCTACGAGCAGTACTTC. The chain carries TRBV14 and TRBJ2-7; 9 bases are shared with TRBD2. Trimming at V came to 5 bases and at J to 3 bases, leaving 5 bases not matched to a gene. The CDR3 is made up of 14 amino acids. Germline V lookup: CDR1 SGHDN, CDR2 FVKESK. Full variable domain (missing parts from reference TRBV14 and TRBJ2-7): EAGVTQFPSHSVIEKGQTVTLRCDPISGHDNLYWYRRVMGKEIKFLLHFVKESKQDESGMPNNRFLAERTGGTYSTLKVQPAELEDSGVYFCASSSFSGSYEQYFGPGTRLTVT.

This rearrangement joins TRBV20-1 to TRBJ2-7; TRBD1 matches 9 bases. V trimming: 3 bases; J trimming: 6 bases; junction bases outside the gene matches: 12. CDR3 length: 15 amino acids. Germline V gene lookup returns CDR1 DFQATT and CDR2 SNEGSKA (reference sequence). The CDR3 DNA reads TGCAGTGCTAGTACCGGGACAGGGCCTCATTCCGAGCAGTACTTC. It translates to CSASTGTGPHSEQYF.

The rearrangement joins TRBV2 to TRBJ2-1; TRBD2 matches 7 bases. V trimming: 4 bases; J trimming: 0 bases; junction bases outside the gene matches: 3. The CDR3 contains 15 residues. Germline loops: CDR1 SNHLY, CDR2 FYNNEI. The CDR3 DNA follows: TGTGCCAGCAGTGGGGACTATCACTCCTACAATGAGCAGTTCTTC. This codes for CASSGDYHSYNEQFF. The whole variable domain, filled in from reference TRBV2 and TRBJ2-1, reads EPEVTQTPSHQVTQMGQEVILRCVPISNHLYFYWYRQILGQKVEFLVSFYNNEISEKSEIFDDQFSVERPDGSNFTLKIRSTKLEDSAMYFCASSGDYHSYNEQFFGPGTRLTVL.

The genes are TRBV25-1 and TRBJ2-4, with a tentative D call TRBD2 (5 bases). CDR1 and CDR2 (germline): MGHDK, SYGVNS. This CDR3 has 13 amino acids. The V and J ends lost 4 bases and 1 base respectively, with 5 bases between them. In DNA, the CDR3 is TGTGCCAGCAGTGCGGGGGCCAAAAACATTCAGTACTTC. Translation gives CASSAGAKNIQYF.

In its sample, this clone was seen once. The chain recombines TRBV28 with TRBJ2-3; TRBD2 is a possible D gene (5 bases). The germline V gene encodes CDR1 MDHEN and CDR2 SYDVKM. The CDR3 loop spans 15 amino acids. V lost 6 bases, J lost 0 bases, and 13 bases lay in between. The CDR3 spells CASSLGVTSTDTQYF. In DNA, the CDR3 is TGTGCCAGCAGCCTCGGGGTAACTAGCACAGATACGCAGTATTTT.

The V gene is TRBV5-5, the J gene TRBJ2-3, with TRBD2 matching over 11 bases. The V gene's germline CDR1 is SGHKS and CDR2 YYEKEE (reference sequence). The CDR3 extends over 15 amino acids. J was trimmed by 5 bases and V by 1 base; bases with no gene match: 3. The CDR3 loop is CASSLRLAGGDTQYF. In nucleotides, the CDR3 is TGTGCCAGCAGCTTGCGGCTAGCGGGGGGAGATACGCAGTATTTT. Supplemented by reference TRBV5-5 and TRBJ2-3, the full variable domain reads DAGVTQSPTHLIKTRGQQVTLRCSPISGHKSVSWYQQVLGQGPQFIFQYYEKEERGRGNFPDRFSARQFPNYSSELNVNALLLGDSALYLCASSLRLAGGDTQYFGPGTRLTVL.

The V call is TRBV24-1, the J call TRBJ1-5; D gene ambiguous. Per the germline V gene, CDR1 is KGHDR and CDR2 is SFDVKD. The CDR3 is 13 residues long. The V gene lost 0 bases and the J gene lost 6 bases, with 5 bases spanning the gap. The CDR3 here is CATSDLPGQPQHF. In DNA form, the CDR3 reads TGTGCCACCAGTGATTTGCCCGGTCAGCCCCAGCATTTT.

This clone was observed a few times. The chain recombines TRBV28 with TRBJ2-2, with 7 bases matching TRBD1. The CDR3 runs to 15 residues. Germline V lookup: CDR1 MDHEN, CDR2 SYDVKM. V shed 6 bases and J 0 bases; nucleotides not matched to a gene: 4. CDR3 sequence: CASRGTAPNTGELFF. The CDR3 DNA reads TGTGCCAGCAGGGGGACAGCGCCGAACACCGGGGAGCTGTTTTTT.

This clone was seen once. V and J are TRBV10-3 and TRBJ1-4; perhaps TRBD1 as D (6 bases). The germline CDR1 and CDR2 sequences are ENHRY and SYGVKD. The CDR3 length is 14 residues. V lost 0 bases and J lost 5, with 7 bases in between. DNA for the CDR3: TGTGCCATCAGTGAGTCGACAGGAAATGAAAAACTGTTTTTT. This codes for CAISESTGNEKLFF.